One sample yielded the 8 T cell receptor beta chains listed below, sequenced in a study of shared clonotypes between healthy human individuals. Here immunoSEQ multiplex PCR was the method, and the copy in TCRdb shows in-frame clones only, minus some. The table includes roughly 1,000,000 clones, approximately 80% detected once. Source material: memory CD4+ T cells from PBMCs. Subset indicated: CD45RA-negative fraction. The receptors shown here come from a man between 18 and 35 years old in good health. Some clones in this sample may be carry-over from other donors' samples.

The chain has TRBV5-6 and TRBJ2-2, with D uncertain. This CDR3 is built from 16 residues. V was trimmed by 4 bases and J by 4 bases, leaving 17 bases between them. In germline, CDR1 is SGHDT, CDR2 YYEEEE. The CDR3: CASSPGWLGGTGELFF. Here the CDR3 DNA reads TGTGCCAGCAGCCCCGGGTGGCTGGGTGGCACCGGGGAGCTGTTTTTT.

V gene TRBV5-6 combines with J gene TRBJ1-2; D is possibly TRBD1 (5 bases). Germline loops: CDR1 SGHDT, CDR2 YYEEEE. Trimming cost V 5 bases and J 5 bases, with 13 bases left between them. The length of the CDR3 is 13 residues. For the CDR3, the DNA is TGTGCCAGCAGTGTGGGAGGGGCGTATGGCTACACCTTC. Translating it yields CASSVGGAYGYTF.

This sequence joins TRBV1 and TRBJ1-5. TRBV1 is designated a pseudogene. The CDR3 runs to 13 residues. DNA for the CDR3: TGCACCAGCAGCCGCAGCGGGCATCAGCCCCAGCATTTT. It is translated as CTSSRSGHQPQHF.

This clone was found a few times. The chain couples TRBV28 to TRBJ1-2; possible D gene TRBD1, 6 bases. The CDR3 spans 12 residues. In germline, CDR1 is MDHEN, CDR2 SYDVKM. Between the trimmed V and J ends, which lost 11 bases and 7 bases, there was a span of 17 bases. DNA of the CDR3: TGTGCCTCATACAGGGAGTTACGTGGCTACACCTTC. Amino acids: CASYRELRGYTF.

The rearrangement joins TRBV5-1 to TRBJ1-2; weak D call: TRBD1 (6 bases). Trimming cost V 4 bases and J 5 bases, with 15 bases left between them. CDR1 is SGHRS, CDR2 YFSETQ, per germline. The CDR3 length is 14 residues. The CDR3, as DNA: TGCGCCAGCAGCCCCGCCACAGGGATTTATGGCTACACCTTC. It encodes CASSPATGIYGYTF.

The V gene is TRBV14, the J gene TRBJ2-2; 8 bases map to TRBD2. V lost 3 bases, J lost 9 bases, and 6 bases stayed unmatched. Germline V lookup: CDR1 SGHDN, CDR2 FVKESK. This CDR3 contains 14 residues. The CDR3 loop reads CASSQPGGDRELFF. In nucleotides, the CDR3 is TGTGCCAGCAGCCAGCCCGGGGGGGACAGGGAGCTGTTTTTT.

The chain recombines TRBV9 with TRBJ1-3, with D perhaps matching TRBD1 (6 bases). The germline V gene has CDR1 SGDLS and CDR2 YYNGEE. The CDR3 contains 13 residues. The germline V and J ends were trimmed by 5 bases and 4 bases, with 10 bases remaining between them. In nucleotides, the CDR3 is TGTGCCAGCAGTCTGGACAGCGGAAACACCATATATTTT. Translation gives CASSLDSGNTIYF.

The chain uses TRBV6-1 and TRBJ1-5; D is uncertain. CDR3 size: 16 residues. V lost 2 bases to trimming and J lost 6 bases, with 17 bases between them. Germline loops: CDR1 MNHNS, CDR2 SASEGT. CDR3 residues: CASSEMVRPESQPQHF. For the CDR3, the DNA is TGTGCCAGCAGTGAAATGGTCAGACCAGAGAGTCAGCCCCAGCATTTT.